Shown below are 9 T cell receptor beta chains from a single sample sequenced in a study of T-cell reconstitution after alpha-beta-depleted transplantation in children. Preparation of the TCRbeta library was carried out with unique molecular identifiers. MiXCR, run by TCRdb on the PCR reads, gives a single entry per CDR3 protein. The profile shows about 690,000 distinct CDR3 sequences, 16% of them singletons. The sample in question was PBMCs from the stem cell graft donor, obtained from the stem cell graft. Source of these receptors: a human donor who donated a stem cell graft to a child with acute myeloid leukemia.

This clonotype was counted at least ten times. Sequence at one end of the junction differs from germline and may be a read error. The chain couples TRBV20-1 to TRBJ2-5; maybe TRBD1 (5 bases). There are 12 residues in the CDR3. Looked up from germline, CDR1 is DFQATT and CDR2 is SNEGSKA (reference sequence). CDR3 coding DNA: TGCAGTGCGGCCGGACACCAGGAGACCCAGTACTTC. It specifies CSAAGHQETQYF.

This clonotype has at least ten counts. The chain carries TRBV4-3 and TRBJ2-5; D unresolved. Between the trimmed V and J ends, which lost 1 base and 2 bases, there was a span of 8 bases. This CDR3 has 14 amino acids. The germline V gene has CDR1 LGHNA and CDR2 YSLEER. CDR3 DNA: TGCGCCAGCAGCCAAGCGGAGACGCAAGAGACCCAGTACTTC. Protein: CASSQAETQETQYF.

The V call is TRBV20-1, the J call TRBJ1-6; D gene unclear. The CDR3 has 17 residues. Germline V gene lookup returns CDR1 DFQATT and CDR2 SNEGSKA (reference sequence). Trimming pared 0 bases from V and 7 bases from J, leaving 19 bases between. CDR3: CSARDDTAESINSPLHF. CDR3 DNA sequence: TGCAGTGCTAGAGATGACACAGCCGAGTCGATCAATTCACCCCTCCACTTT.

This clonotype was seen ten or more times. CDR3 in DNA: TGTGCCAGCAGTTACGAAACCGGAGAATATAATGAAAAACTGTTTTTT. Translating it yields CASSYETGEYNEKLFF. This chain joins TRBV6-2 or TRBV6-3 and TRBJ1-4; D unresolved. The germline V gene has CDR1 MNHEY and CDR2 SVGEGT. V lost 2 bases and J 4 bases, leaving 14 bases between the germline ends. The CDR3 spans 16 residues.

The chain employs TRBV20-1 and TRBJ1-1; 9 positions match TRBD1. J gave up 0 bases and V 8 bases, and 10 bases lay outside the gene matches. The CDR3 has 15 amino acids. From germline, CDR1 is DFQATT and CDR2 SNEGSKA (reference sequence). This chain's CDR3 is CSTNRDRVMNTEAFF. The CDR3 nucleotides read TGCAGTACTAACCGGGACAGGGTTATGAACACTGAAGCTTTCTTT.

This clonotype was seen more than once but under ten times. The CDR3 spells CASSLEVLRLNEQFF. DNA of the CDR3: TGTGCCAGCAGCTTAGAGGTTCTGAGGTTGAATGAGCAGTTCTTC. This sequence joins TRBV7-2 and TRBJ2-1, with D unresolved. Trimming cost V 1 base and J 7 bases, with 14 bases left between them. The CDR3 is 15 amino acids. Germline V lookup: CDR1 SGHTA, CDR2 FQGNSA.

The genes are TRBV4-1 and TRBJ1-5, with D possibly being TRBD1 (5 bases). Trimming took 5 bases from V and 4 from J, leaving 18 bases between them. Germline CDR1 and CDR2: MGHRA and YSYEKL. The CDR3 covers 16 residues. The CDR3 here is CASSDYDRYRNQPQHF. The CDR3, as DNA: TGCGCCAGCAGCGACTACGACCGTTACAGGAATCAGCCCCAGCATTTT.

This clonotype was counted between two and nine times. The chain combines TRBV27 with TRBJ2-5, with a weak D call TRBD2 (5 bases). Germline CDR1 and CDR2: MNHEY and SMNVEV (reference sequence). CDR3 length: 15 residues. V dropped 3 bases and J dropped 5 bases, with 16 bases sitting between them. This CDR3 reads CASSFEASFIETQYF. As DNA, the CDR3 is TGTGCCAGCAGTTTTGAAGCTAGCTTTATCGAGACCCAGTACTTC.

This clonotype has only a few counts. This sequence joins TRBV12-3 or TRBV12-4 and TRBJ2-5, with 9 bases fitting TRBD1. The CDR3 contains 14 residues. Losses at the gene ends were 5 bases for V and 5 bases for J; bases not matched to a gene: 6. Here the CDR3 DNA reads TGTGCCAGCAGTCTAAGGACAGGGGTGGAGACCCAGTACTTC. Its protein product is CASSLRTGVETQYF.